This TCR beta chain was sequenced for a study of cytomegalovirus exposure and HLA in healthy donors. PCR used 60 Vbeta primers and 13 Jbeta primers. Clones were read by immunoSEQ multiplex PCR, and TCRdb kept only the in-frame ones, dropping some. The repertoire holds about 160,000 clones, with around four fifths as singletons. V lost 2 bases to trimming and J lost 5 bases; unmatched junction nucleotides: 9. The V gene's germline CDR1 is SGHTS and CDR2 YDEGEE. This CDR3 is 16 amino acids long. The gene calls are TRBV5-8 and TRBJ2-3; 9 nucleotides align to TRBD2. This TCR derives from a boy aged 2 to 9 in good health and CMV-seronegative. The sequenced sample consisted of PBMCs. Here the CDR3 reads CASSFWVAGAGDTQYF. For the CDR3, the DNA is TGTGCCAGCAGCTTTTGGGTAGCGGGAGCTGGAGATACGCAGTATTTT.